This TCR beta chain was recovered during a study of T-cell memory formation after mild COVID-19. This clonotype appeared a few times. The antigen is undetermined. TCRdb ran MiXCR on the 5' RACE reads and lists one entry per CDR3 protein. Among a few hundred thousand distinct CDR3 sequences listed, roughly a fifth were seen once. CDR1 and CDR2 from the germline V gene are SGHNT and YENEEA. V gave up 5 bases and J gave up 9 bases, with 20 bases separating them. The length of the CDR3 is 15 residues. Whole-study findings and limits: Shrinking CD4+ clones were chiefly CM and EM; CD8+ ones were chiefly EMRA. In second-wave clones peaking day 37, SARS-CoV-2 specificity remained unconfirmed. There was a balanced CD4/CD8 profile in clones contracting day 15 to 85, and later expanders leaned CD4+.

V and J are TRBV11-3 and TRBJ2-1, with TRBD2 as a possible D gene (5 bases). This sequence was found in a man aged 18 to 29 who had mild COVID-19 (a few samples of this study predate the infection). Cell type and time point are not known. Specimen: PBMCs or a T cell subset sorted from them (not recorded which). The CDR3: CASSPGVGGGGEQFF. The DNA of the CDR3 is TGTGCCAGCAGCCCCGGGGTGGGCGGAGGTGGTGAGCAGTTCTTC.